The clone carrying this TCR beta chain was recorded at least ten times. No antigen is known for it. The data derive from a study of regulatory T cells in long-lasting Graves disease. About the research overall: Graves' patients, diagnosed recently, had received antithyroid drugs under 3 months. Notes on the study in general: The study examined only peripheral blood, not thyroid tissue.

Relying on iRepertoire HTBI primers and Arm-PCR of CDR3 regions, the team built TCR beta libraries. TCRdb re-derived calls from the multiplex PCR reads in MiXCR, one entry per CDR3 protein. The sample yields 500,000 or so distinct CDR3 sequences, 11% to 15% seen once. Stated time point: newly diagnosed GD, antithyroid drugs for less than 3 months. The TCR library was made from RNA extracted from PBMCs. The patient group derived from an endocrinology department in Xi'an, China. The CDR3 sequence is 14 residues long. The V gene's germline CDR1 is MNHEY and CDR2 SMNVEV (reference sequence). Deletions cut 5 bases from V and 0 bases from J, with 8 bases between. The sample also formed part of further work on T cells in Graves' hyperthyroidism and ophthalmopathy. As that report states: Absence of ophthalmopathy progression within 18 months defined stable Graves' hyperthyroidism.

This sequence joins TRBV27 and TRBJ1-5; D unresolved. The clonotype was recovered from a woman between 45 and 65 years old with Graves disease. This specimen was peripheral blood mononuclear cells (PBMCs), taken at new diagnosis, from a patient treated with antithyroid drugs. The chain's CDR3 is CASSIPYSNQPQHF. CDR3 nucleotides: TGTGCCAGCAGTATTCCCTATAGCAATCAGCCCCAGCATTTT.